Following are 27 T cell receptor beta chains from one sample sequenced in a study of shared clonotypes between healthy human individuals. Method: immunoSEQ multiplex PCR; TCRdb's copy keeps in-frame clones and lacks some. The sample records about 230,000 clones, under 80% being singletons. The sequencing input was memory CD4+ T cells sorted from blood. Subset in this sample: CD45RA-negative fraction. All receptors derive from a man aged 25-45 years in good health.

There are many counts of this clone. V gene TRBV15 combines with J gene TRBJ2-5; maybe TRBD2 (5 bases). Trimming removed 9 bases at V and 2 bases at J, with 16 bases between. Germline lookup yields CDR1 LNHNV and CDR2 YYDKDF (reference sequence). This CDR3 is 14 amino acids long. CDR3 DNA sequence: TGTGCCACTCCTTTTCCGGGATTACAAGAGACCCAGTACTTC. It specifies CATPFPGLQETQYF. The full variable domain, completed using reference TRBV15 and TRBJ2-5, is DAMVIQNPRYQVTQFGKPVTLSCSQTLNHNVMYWYQQKSSQAPKLLFHYYDKDFNNEADTPDNFQSRRPNTSFCFLDIRSPGLGDTAMYLCATPFPGLQETQYFGPGTRLLVL.

The chain links TRBV5-4 to TRBJ2-6, with D hard to call. The germline CDR1 and CDR2 sequences are SGHNT and YYREEE (reference sequence). Trimming left V 3 bases short and J 0 bases short, with 10 bases between. This CDR3 has 16 residues. Here the CDR3 reads CASSSAWSSGANVLTF. The CDR3 DNA sequence: TGTGCCAGCAGCTCGGCATGGTCCTCTGGGGCCAACGTCCTGACTTTC.

Note on this clone: In the same sample, other DNA sequences code for this CDR3. This chain connects TRBV6-5 to TRBJ1-1; a weak D match, TRBD1 (5 bases). CDR1 is MNHEY, CDR2 SVGAGI, per germline. V gave up 0 bases and J gave up 5 bases, with 10 bases separating them. The CDR3 is 14 residues long. The CDR3 here is CASSYSGRGTEAFF. The CDR3 coding sequence is TGTGCCAGCAGTTACTCAGGGAGGGGAACTGAAGCTTTCTTT.

CDR3: CAWSYRRNTEAFF. DNA for the CDR3: TGTGCCTGGAGTTACAGGCGGAACACTGAAGCTTTCTTT. V and J are TRBV30 and TRBJ1-1; tentatively, D is TRBD1 (5 bases). CDR3 size: 13 residues. Germline lookup yields CDR1 GTSNPN and CDR2 SVGIG (reference sequence). The germline V and J ends were trimmed by 2 bases and 1 base, with 8 bases remaining between them.

This rearrangement joins TRBV5-4 to TRBJ2-7, with D perhaps TRBD2 (6 bases). The ends were cut back, 5 bases at V and 2 bases at J, with 11 bases in the middle. The CDR3 sequence is 13 residues long. Germline V gene lookup returns CDR1 SGHNT and CDR2 YYREEE (reference sequence). CDR3: CASRRDLTYEQYF. The CDR3 DNA follows: TGTGCCAGCAGACGGGACTTAACCTACGAGCAGTACTTC. The full variable domain, in which reference TRBV5-4 and TRBJ2-7 provide the parts outside the CDR3, is ETGVTQSPTHLIKTRGQQVTLRCSSQSGHNTVSWYQQALGQGPQFIFQYYREEENGRGNFPPRFSGLQFPNYSSELNVNALELDDSALYLCASRRDLTYEQYFGPGTRLTVT.

The rearrangement links TRBV15 to TRBJ2-3; TRBD1 aligns across 11 bases. Trimming at V came to 5 bases and at J to 4 bases, leaving 8 bases not matched to a gene. The length of the CDR3 is 16 residues. Germline V gene sequence: CDR1 LNHNV, CDR2 YYDKDF (reference sequence). The DNA for the CDR3 is TGTGCCACCAGCCCTAGAAGGACAGGGGGCCCAGATACGCAGTATTTT. Its protein product is CATSPRRTGGPDTQYF.

The rearrangement uses TRBV7-8 and TRBJ2-5; no definite D call. V lost 1 base to trimming and J lost 5 bases, with 17 bases between them. The germline V gene encodes CDR1 SGHVS and CDR2 FQNEAQ. The CDR3 runs to 16 residues. In nucleotides, the CDR3 is TGTGCCAGCAGCTTAGGCCCTCGGCCAAACTTGGAGACCCAGTACTTC. Its protein product is CASSLGPRPNLETQYF.

This clone showed up just a few times. The chain links TRBV10-1 to TRBJ2-3, with 8 bases matching TRBD2. Germline CDR1 and CDR2: WNHNN and SYGVQD (reference sequence). J lost 3 bases, V lost 3 bases, and 8 bases had no gene match. This CDR3 spans 16 amino acids. The CDR3, as DNA: TGCGCCAGCAGTGATGCGGGATTAGCGGGAACAGATACGCAGTATTTT. This codes for CASSDAGLAGTDTQYF.

The rearrangement links TRBV18 to TRBJ1-1, with D possibly being TRBD1 (5 bases). The CDR3 covers 11 residues. V shed 7 bases and J shed 3 bases, with 6 bases lying between them. From germline, CDR1 is KGHSH and CDR2 LQKENI. The CDR3 DNA sequence: TGTGCCAGCTTGGGGGACACTGAAGCTTTCTTT. Protein sequence: CASLGDTEAFF. Based on the CDR3 plus reference TRBV18 and TRBJ1-1, the full variable domain is NAGVMQNPRHLVRRRGQEARLRCSPMKGHSHVYWYRQLPEEGLKFMVYLQKENIIDESGMPKERFSAEFPKEGPSILRIQQVVRGDSAAYFCASLGDTEAFFGQGTRLTVV.

In its sample, this clone was seen many times. Other nucleotide sequences in the sample specify the same CDR3. The chain employs TRBV10-2 and TRBJ2-1; no clear D gene. V was shortened by 4 bases and J by 5 bases, with 3 bases between the two germline ends. CDR3 length equals 11 residues. Germline V gene data show CDR1 as WSHSY and CDR2 as SAAADI. In nucleotides, the CDR3 is TGCGCCAGCAGTGCACACAATGAGCAGTTCTTC. Amino acids: CASSAHNEQFF.

The gene calls are TRBV6-6 and TRBJ2-7; D ambiguous. Trimming took off 6 bases at V and 1 base at J, with 7 bases between the two ends. The CDR3 is made up of 12 amino acids. Germline values: CDR1 MNHNY, CDR2 SVGAGI (reference sequence). The chain's CDR3 is CASRSISYEQYF. In DNA form, the CDR3 reads TGTGCCAGCAGAAGTATTTCCTACGAGCAGTACTTC.

The genes are TRBV27 and TRBJ1-5, with D unresolved. Germline V gene data show CDR1 as MNHEY and CDR2 as SMNVEV (reference sequence). The CDR3 loop spans 14 amino acids. The V and J ends lost 6 bases and 3 bases respectively, with 12 bases between them. CDR3 amino acids: CASRAGDPNQPQHF. The CDR3, as DNA: TGTGCCAGCAGGGCAGGAGATCCCAATCAGCCCCAGCATTTT.

The chain joins TRBV7-8 to TRBJ2-1, with 7 bases fitting TRBD2. The CDR3 totals 15 residues. The germline CDR1 and CDR2 sequences are SGHVS and FQNEAQ. With 6 bases clipped from V and 6 bases from J, the junction kept 11 bases outside the gene matches. The CDR3 nucleotides read TGTGCCAGCAGTCTGGGGGGGAGCCACGTCAATGAGCAGTTCTTC. This gives the protein CASSLGGSHVNEQFF.

This chain uses TRBV6-1 with TRBJ1-1; 8 bases map to TRBD1. The V and J ends lost 7 bases and 3 bases, in that order; junction bases with no gene match: 4. Germline V gene lookup returns CDR1 MNHNS and CDR2 SASEGT. The CDR3 is 13 amino acids. The CDR3 reads CASTGQGYTEAFF. As DNA, the CDR3 is TGTGCCAGCACCGGACAGGGCTACACTGAAGCTTTCTTT.

This clone appeared a single time. The chain combines TRBV5-4 with TRBJ2-6; 9 bases match TRBD1. The CDR3 runs 16 residues. The V segment lost 4 bases and the J segment 4 bases; nucleotides outside the gene matches: 6. Germline loops: CDR1 SGHNT, CDR2 YYREEE (reference sequence). The CDR3 spells CASSRRTGAGANVLTF. The CDR3 DNA reads TGTGCCAGCAGCCGGAGGACAGGGGCCGGGGCCAACGTCCTGACTTTC.

The CDR3, as DNA: TGTGCCAGTAGTGCCGGACAGGGAGACTACGAGCAGTACTTC. Encoded protein: CASSAGQGDYEQYF. The J gene is TRBJ2-7, the V gene TRBV19; 8 nucleotides line up with TRBD1. J gave up 3 bases and V 5 bases, and 6 bases lay outside the gene matches. The CDR3 extends over 14 amino acids. CDR1 and CDR2 (germline): LNHDA, SQIVND (reference sequence).

A few counts support this clone. V usage is TRBV2 and J usage is TRBJ2-2; D ambiguous. V lost 2 bases and J 6 bases, leaving 10 bases between the germline ends. The germline CDR1 and CDR2 sequences are SNHLY and FYNNEI. There are 14 residues in the CDR3. Written as DNA, the CDR3 is TGTGCCAGCAGTGAATTAGGTATTCCCGGGGAGCTGTTTTTT. Protein product: CASSELGIPGELFF. The variable domain in full, with the rest retrieved from reference TRBV2 and TRBJ2-2, is EPEVTQTPSHQVTQMGQEVILRCVPISNHLYFYWYRQILGQKVEFLVSFYNNEISEKSEIFDDQFSVERPDGSNFTLKIRSTKLEDSAMYFCASSELGIPGELFFGEGSRLTVL.

V usage is TRBV27 and J usage is TRBJ2-2; tentatively, D is TRBD1 (6 bases). Germline values: CDR1 MNHEY, CDR2 SMNVEV (reference sequence). This CDR3 contains 14 residues. V lost 3 bases and J 5 bases, leaving 10 bases between the germline ends. CDR3 residues: CASSFTQGTGELFF. The CDR3 DNA reads as TGTGCCAGCAGTTTCACACAGGGAACCGGGGAGCTGTTTTTT.

The J gene is TRBJ2-3, the V gene TRBV9, with 9 bases lining up with TRBD1. The CDR3 loop spans 15 amino acids. The junction had 5 bases not matched to a gene; V was cut back by 3 bases and J by 3 bases. Germline loops: CDR1 SGDLS, CDR2 YYNGEE. The CDR3 here is CASSAGTGTTDTQYF. As DNA, the CDR3 is TGTGCCAGCAGCGCCGGGACAGGGACGACAGATACGCAGTATTTT.

The genes are TRBV5-6 and TRBJ1-1; maybe TRBD1 (6 bases). The CDR3 spans 14 residues. The V end was cut by 6 bases, the J end by 1 base, with 13 bases between. The germline V gene has CDR1 SGHDT and CDR2 YYEEEE. This CDR3 is CASIQTGSNTEAFF. DNA for the CDR3: TGTGCCAGCATCCAGACAGGATCGAACACTGAAGCTTTCTTT.

This clone is medium-sized by share. This rearrangement joins TRBV5-4 to TRBJ1-1; 7 nucleotides match TRBD1. CDR1 is SGHNT, CDR2 YYREEE, per germline (reference sequence). The CDR3 sequence is 15 residues long. J lost 5 bases, V lost 0 bases, and 7 bases had no gene match. As DNA, the CDR3 is TGTGCCAGCAGCTTGGTGGAGGGGGCAGTGACTGAAGCTTTCTTT. The encoded protein is CASSLVEGAVTEAFF.

The chain joins TRBV18 to TRBJ2-3; TRBD2 is a possible D gene (6 bases). Per germline, CDR1 KGHSH and CDR2 LQKENI. The CDR3 covers 15 residues. The V and J ends lost 0 bases and 8 bases respectively, with 15 bases between them. The CDR3 reads CASSPPAGRDSTQYF. The CDR3 DNA follows: TGTGCCAGCTCACCACCGGCGGGACGGGACTCTACGCAGTATTTT.

The V and J genes are TRBV15 and TRBJ2-7; possible D gene TRBD2, 5 bases. CDR3 size: 14 residues. Germline V gene lookup returns CDR1 LNHNV and CDR2 YYDKDF (reference sequence). The V gene lost 1 base and the J gene lost 0 bases, with 7 bases spanning the gap. CDR3 sequence (DNA): TGTGCCACCAGCAGAGTTGGGAGCTCCTACGAGCAGTACTTC. Residues: CATSRVGSSYEQYF.

The gene calls are TRBV18 and TRBJ2-3; the D is unclear. The CDR3 covers 13 residues. Trimming took off 3 bases at V and 2 bases at J, with 6 bases between the two ends. The germline CDR1 and CDR2 sequences are KGHSH and LQKENI. Written as DNA, the CDR3 is TGTGCCAGCTCACCCATATCCACAGATACGCAGTATTTT. This translates into CASSPISTDTQYF.

This clone was counted a few times. The V and J genes are TRBV7-9 and TRBJ1-2; 8 nucleotides agree with TRBD1. Germline V gene data show CDR1 as SEHNR and CDR2 as FQNEAQ (reference sequence). The ends lost 7 bases at V and 8 bases at J; junction bases unmatched: 12. The length of the CDR3 is 14 residues. The CDR3 reads CASTPDRGFVGYTF. The CDR3 DNA is TGTGCCAGCACTCCCGACAGGGGATTTGTCGGCTACACCTTC.

The chain has TRBV28 and TRBJ2-7, with 11 bases lining up with TRBD1. In germline, CDR1 is MDHEN, CDR2 SYDVKM. This CDR3 region has 21 residues. J gave up 6 bases and V 5 bases, and 27 bases lay outside the gene matches. Here the CDR3 reads CASSAIPGTGGPAEAFGEQYF. The CDR3, as DNA: TGTGCCAGCAGTGCAATTCCCGGGACAGGGGGTCCCGCGGAAGCTTTTGGCGAGCAGTACTTC.

The chain uses TRBV2 and TRBJ2-3; 7 bases align to TRBD1. Germline CDR1 reads SNHLY; CDR2 reads FYNNEI. After removal of 4 bases from V and 4 bases from J, the junction contained 11 bases not matched to a gene. The CDR3 covers 16 residues. The CDR3 nucleotides read TGTGCCAGCAGTGTTAGGGGGCGCGAAAGCGCAGATACGCAGTATTTT. Protein product: CASSVRGRESADTQYF.